The following is a TCR beta chain sequence with its context. The table lists this clonotype with many counts. Which antigen it targets is not known. Base qualities are missing; no much larger clone stands one base away. cDNA was synthesized by template-switch 5'RACE using a primer carrying a 10-nucleotide random unique molecular identifier by which each TCR transcript was tagged. Every sequencing run yielded over 200 million TCR-beta sequences covering 15-18 subjects. Total RNA was extracted with the RNeasy kit. The KAPA Real-time Library Amplification kit was used to amplify TCR-beta VDJ regions with primers for the TCR constant region and the 5'RACE anchor. Sample indexes and Illumina adaptors were added in a first PCR, after which library yield was increased in a second PCR. After Ampure bead purification, the TCR product of roughly 650 bp was size-selected on a 2% E-gel SizeSelection system. Before pooling, library quality was checked on a Bioanalyzer, concentration was measured with Qubit, and libraries were quantified with the Kapa Library Quantification kit. An Illumina HiSeq 2500 sequenced the libraries paired-end 2 x 150 bp. To increase sequence diversity, roughly 24-30% phiX was spiked into each library pool. From the authors' description of their analysis: The quality-filtered reads were processed with the UMI-based MiGEC pipeline, whose error correction step removed more than 80% of the raw TCR sequences. IMGT germline references were used for aligning VDJ genes, and each clonotype was defined as a unique CDR3 amino acid sequence together with its V-J genes. Clonal expansion, Shannon diversity and CDR3 relatedness were evaluated with VDJtools (CalcPairwiseDistances, ClusterSamples), while phylogenetic trees were built in CLCbio workbench. Expanded clones were defined as having at least 8 unique UMIs, based on coefficient-of-variation modelling across technical triplicates. TCRdb's own reprocessing of the public reads used fastp at Q25 and MiXCR and kept productive beta chains. Identical CDR3 proteins give one entry, which carries the most common genes and DNA. The V and J calls were determined by TCRdb, not by the authors. The sample table holds 50,000 to 80,000 distinct CDR3 sequences, of which roughly 4.5% were seen once. Of the sample, approximately 7% is held by the ten largest clones.

The data were obtained in a study of neurological immune-mediated disorders (dated by TCRdb to about 2019). Background on the whole study: Among the roughly 34 multiple sclerosis patients, relapsing-remitting MS was present in about 31 and secondary progressive MS was present in 3. Peripheral blood TCR-beta repertoires from patients with HTLV-I-associated myelopathy (HAM/TSP), patients with multiple sclerosis, and healthy controls were compared in the study using UMI-based sequencing. The roughly 110 TCR-beta libraries covered PBMC samples along with longitudinal samples, technical triplicates, and paired sorted CD4+ and CD8+ T-cell subsets. The cohort included 60 to 75 subjects: roughly 14 with HAM/TSP, some 34 with multiple sclerosis, and roughly 20 healthy controls.

For unsorted PBMC libraries, 2 million PBMCs were used after storage in RNAlater at -80 degrees C until RNA extraction. Multiple sclerosis patients were enrolled in a US clinical protocol under which disease progression was evaluated by magnetic resonance imaging. Peripheral blood was subjected to Ficoll-Hypaque density gradient centrifugation to isolate PBMCs, which were then cryopreserved in liquid nitrogen. V gives up 4 bases and J gives up 4 bases, and the segment between their germline ends measures 10 bases. Looking up the germline V gene yields CDR1 ENHRY and CDR2 SYGVKD. The CDR3 numbers 13 residues from cysteine through phenylalanine. This entry keeps only the CDR3 DNA: 39 bases, framed from base 1. The study at large found these results: TCR clonal expansion was highest in HAM/TSP patients and lowest in MS patients, with MS patients falling below even healthy controls. No clinical or MRI features were associated with the MS cluster, and the authors said that larger cohorts are needed. Phylogenetic analysis grouped repertoires from 18 of 34 MS patients into a cluster of related CDR3 sequences, suggesting a possible repertoire-level signature. No identical CDR3 amino acid sequences were shared among expanded clones across subjects, suggesting private TCR-beta repertoires in all groups.

The sample was PBMCs. The origin of this receptor is a young man with multiple sclerosis. The rearrangement joined TRBV10-3 to TRBJ1-1; the D segment cannot be called with confidence. CDR3 loop: CAISGTTSTEAFF. The nucleotide sequence is TGTGCCATCAGTGGGACGACGAGCACTGAAGCTTTCTTT.